The clone carrying this TCR beta chain was counted many times. Amplification of TCR alpha and beta CDR3 regions from RNA used iRepertoire nested multiplex PCR. Via MiXCR, TCRdb re-called the multiplex PCR reads, giving one row per CDR3 protein. Here the sample spans around 170,000 distinct CDR3 sequences, around 45% being singletons. The data were taken from a study of glioma-infiltrating T cells. The CDR3 contains 14 residues. Germline CDR1 reads SNHLY; CDR2 reads FYNNEI. V dropped 10 bases and J dropped 0 bases, with 14 bases sitting between them. V usage is TRBV2 and J usage is TRBJ2-3, with TRBD1 as a possible D gene (6 bases). The source of this sequence is a human donor with low-grade glioma or glioblastoma, undergoing nonglioma brain surgery, or in good health (not recorded which). Specimen: glioma tissue, nonneoplastic brain tissue, or PBMCs (not recorded which). CDR3 sequence: CATKDSPSTDTQYF. DNA of the CDR3: TGTGCCACTAAGGACAGTCCTAGCACAGATACGCAGTATTTT.